One sample yielded the 30 T cell receptor beta chains listed below, sequenced in a study of shared clonotypes between healthy human individuals. Profiling relied on immunoSEQ multiplex PCR, and the TCRdb table lists in-frame clones only, not all of them. The data hold about 980,000 clones, with 76% observed a single time. Specimen: memory CD4+ T cells sorted from blood. Specified subset: CD45RA-negative fraction. The receptors derive from a man younger than 35 in good health.

The genes are TRBV5-1 and TRBJ2-5; the match to TRBD2 covers 7 bases. The V gene's germline CDR1 is SGHRS and CDR2 YFSETQ. The V segment lost 1 base and the J segment 5 bases; nucleotides outside the gene matches: 8. The CDR3 loop spans 15 amino acids. The CDR3 bases are TGCGCCAGCAGCTTGTCGCGGGGAGGGGTGGAGACCCAGTACTTC. This gives the protein CASSLSRGGVETQYF.

The gene calls are TRBV5-4 and TRBJ1-2; a weak D match, TRBD1 (6 bases). The CDR3 covers 13 residues. CDR1 and CDR2 (germline): SGHNT, YYREEE (reference sequence). Trimming removed 1 base from V and 7 bases from J, with 11 bases in between. CDR3 sequence reads: CASSLPGGSGYTF. The CDR3 coding sequence is TGTGCCAGCAGCTTGCCCGGGGGCAGTGGCTACACCTTC.

This clone came up many times. Other DNA sequences in the same sample also yield this CDR3. V and J are TRBV10-3 and TRBJ2-7; D not resolved. V lost 6 bases and J lost 0, with 3 bases in between. This CDR3 contains 11 residues. Germline loops: CDR1 ENHRY, CDR2 SYGVKD. The CDR3: CAISSSYEQYF. CDR3 bases: TGTGCCATCAGCAGCTCCTACGAGCAGTACTTC.

The rearrangement joins TRBV2 to TRBJ1-4; perhaps TRBD1 as D (5 bases). The germline CDR1 and CDR2 sequences are SNHLY and FYNNEI. Trimming removed 6 bases at V and 7 bases at J, with 9 bases between. The CDR3 runs 12 residues. CDR3: CASREGPEKLFF. The CDR3 region has the DNA TGTGCCAGCAGGGAGGGGCCTGAAAAACTGTTTTTT.

The chain joins TRBV5-5 to TRBJ1-5; 9 bases map to TRBD1. The germline gives CDR1 SGHKS, CDR2 YYEKEE (reference sequence). This CDR3 region has 14 residues. Trimming at V came to 4 bases and at J to 5 bases, leaving 4 bases not matched to a gene. The CDR3 loop reads CASSVGQGHQPQHF. In DNA, the CDR3 is TGTGCCAGCAGCGTCGGACAGGGGCATCAGCCCCAGCATTTT.

The chain is built from TRBV27 and TRBJ1-2; D remains ambiguous. The CDR3 spans 15 residues. Trimming left V 6 bases short and J 4 bases short, with 18 bases between. CDR1 and CDR2 from the germline V gene are MNHEY and SMNVEV (reference sequence). The CDR3 coding sequence is TGTGCCAGCAGAACCCTAAACAACGGCATCTATGGCTACACCTTC. Residues: CASRTLNNGIYGYTF.

V usage is TRBV11-2 and J usage is TRBJ2-5; 7 nucleotides agree with TRBD2. Germline V gene sequence: CDR1 SGHAT, CDR2 FQNNGV. J lost 2 bases, V lost 5 bases, and 8 bases had no gene match. The CDR3 contains 15 residues. The CDR3 protein is CASSRRGEAQETQYF. The CDR3 DNA reads TGTGCCAGCAGCCGTCGGGGGGAGGCGCAAGAGACCCAGTACTTC.

The chain couples TRBV19 to TRBJ2-7; TRBD2 is a possible D gene (5 bases). Germline values: CDR1 LNHDA, CDR2 SQIVND (reference sequence). Trimming left V 1 base short and J 0 bases short, with 10 bases between. The CDR3 runs to 15 residues. This chain's CDR3 is CASSIGPGFSYEQYF. The CDR3 bases are TGTGCCAGTAGTATAGGCCCGGGATTCTCCTACGAGCAGTACTTC.

The chain uses TRBV7-2 and TRBJ1-2, with D tentatively TRBD1 (5 bases). The V end was cut by 4 bases, the J end by 3 bases, with 15 bases between. The germline V gene encodes CDR1 SGHTA and CDR2 FQGNSA. This CDR3 region has 15 residues. CDR3 in DNA: TGTGCCAGCAGCTCTGGAGGGCGGGACTACTATGGCTACACCTTC. It translates to CASSSGGRDYYGYTF.

The sample holds many counts of this clone. The CDR3 DNA follows: TGTGCCAGCATAACTACTGGAAACACCATATATTTT. Translating gives CASITTGNTIYF. The V call is TRBV6-1, the J call TRBJ1-3, with unresolved D. The CDR3 sequence is 12 residues long. V was cut by 7 bases and J by 2 bases, with 6 bases left in between. Germline-derived CDR1 and CDR2 are MNHNS and SASEGT.

The rearrangement joins TRBV6-6 to TRBJ1-4; D remains unclear. The V end was cut by 11 bases, the J end by 10 bases, with 20 bases between. Per the germline V gene, CDR1 is MNHNY and CDR2 is SVGAGI (reference sequence). The CDR3 totals 13 residues. The CDR3 spells CAAESSGPGKLFF. As DNA, the CDR3 is TGTGCCGCCGAATCTTCAGGTCCTGGAAAACTGTTTTTT.

This clone occurred a few times. This chain links TRBV5-1 with TRBJ2-7; no reliable D call. The CDR3 covers 14 residues. In germline, CDR1 is SGHRS, CDR2 YFSETQ. Trimming shortened V by 1 base and J by 3 bases, and 11 bases separated the two germline ends. The CDR3 loop reads CASSLSTDYYEQYF. CDR3 DNA sequence: TGCGCCAGCAGCTTGTCCACAGATTACTACGAGCAGTACTTC.

This chain's CDR3 is CASSIGTGLETQYF. CDR3 coding DNA: TGTGCCAGTAGTATCGGGACAGGGCTGGAGACCCAGTACTTC. The chain uses TRBV19 and TRBJ2-5; TRBD1 aligns across 9 bases. Per the germline V gene, CDR1 is LNHDA and CDR2 is SQIVND (reference sequence). The length of the CDR3 is 14 residues. V trimming: 3 bases; J trimming: 5 bases; junction bases outside the gene matches: 4.

This clone was picked up a small number of times. The chain has TRBV30 and TRBJ1-2; D might be TRBD1 (6 bases). This CDR3 has 14 amino acids. Trimming took off 0 bases at V and 4 bases at J, with 12 bases between the two ends. Per the germline V gene, CDR1 is GTSNPN and CDR2 is SVGIG (reference sequence). CDR3 nucleotides: TGTGCCTGGAGTGTAGTCAGGGGCGCCTATGGCTACACCTTC. Residues: CAWSVVRGAYGYTF.

The count of this clone is one. This chain uses TRBV6-1 with TRBJ2-1, with TRBD1 as a possible D gene (5 bases). The CDR3 runs 14 residues. Looked up from germline, CDR1 is MNHNS and CDR2 is SASEGT. Trimming took off 5 bases at V and 7 bases at J, with 15 bases between the two ends. The CDR3 DNA reads TGTGCCAGCAGTAAAGGGGTGAGCAGTAATGAGCAGTTCTTC. Translating gives CASSKGVSSNEQFF.

The chain has TRBV11-1 and TRBJ2-7; D is possibly TRBD2 (6 bases). The CDR3 has 15 residues. CDR1 is SGHAT and CDR2 is FQDESV in the germline V gene (reference sequence). V gave up 5 bases and J gave up 0 bases, with 14 bases separating them. The CDR3 bases are TGTGCCAGCAGCCGCCGCGGGGAAAGCTCCTACGAGCAGTACTTC. Amino acids: CASSRRGESSYEQYF. Filled out from reference TRBV11-1 and TRBJ2-7, the complete variable domain reads EAEVAQSPRYKITEKSQAVAFWCDPISGHATLYWYRQILGQGPELLVQFQDESVVDDSQLPKDRFSAERLKGVDSTLKIQPAELGDSAMYLCASSRRGESSYEQYFGPGTRLTVT.

The chain combines TRBV15 with TRBJ1-5; D is uncertain. The CDR3 extends over 17 amino acids. Between the trimmed V and J ends, which lost 2 bases and 0 bases, there was a span of 14 bases. From germline, CDR1 is LNHNV and CDR2 YYDKDF (reference sequence). As DNA, the CDR3 is TGTGCCACCAGCAGAACAGCCTATGGAAATAGCAATCAGCCCCAGCATTTT. Translated, it gives CATSRTAYGNSNQPQHF. The entire variable domain, with the rest obtained from reference TRBV15 and TRBJ1-5, is as follows: DAMVIQNPRYQVTQFGKPVTLSCSQTLNHNVMYWYQQKSSQAPKLLFHYYDKDFNNEADTPDNFQSRRPNTSFCFLDIRSPGLGDTAMYLCATSRTAYGNSNQPQHFGDGTRLSIL.

The chain combines TRBV10-3 with TRBJ1-1; D might be TRBD1 (5 bases). Trimming took off 6 bases at V and 4 bases at J, with 12 bases between the two ends. Germline V lookup: CDR1 ENHRY, CDR2 SYGVKD. This CDR3 has 13 amino acids. The CDR3 spells CAISNDRFTEAFF. The CDR3 DNA sequence: TGTGCCATCAGCAATGACAGATTCACTGAAGCTTTCTTT.

The chain carries TRBV18 and TRBJ2-5; no clear D gene. Germline V CDR1 and CDR2: KGHSH, LQKENI. The CDR3 runs 13 residues. Trimming took 3 bases from V and 2 from J, leaving 7 bases between them. The CDR3 loop is CASSPERQETQYF. The DNA for the CDR3 is TGTGCCAGCTCACCCGAGAGACAAGAGACCCAGTACTTC.

J is TRBJ2-5 and V is TRBV11-2; 9 bases are shared with TRBD2. Losses at the gene ends were 8 bases for V and 4 bases for J; bases not matched to a gene: 14. Germline loops: CDR1 SGHAT, CDR2 FQNNGV. This CDR3 contains 16 residues. As DNA, the CDR3 is TGTGCCAGCGAGAGTGGCGGGAGGGCCGGGGCAGAGACCCAGTACTTC. This sequence encodes CASESGGRAGAETQYF. The full variable domain, with the rest looked up from reference TRBV11-2 and TRBJ2-5, is EAGVAQSPRYKIIEKRQSVAFWCNPISGHATLYWYQQILGQGPKLLIQFQNNGVVDDSQLPKDRFSAERLKGVDSTLKIQPAKLEDSAVYLCASESGGRAGAETQYFGPGTRLLVL.

The chain employs TRBV5-1 and TRBJ2-3; tentatively, D is TRBD2 (5 bases). V was shortened by 0 bases and J by 3 bases, with 11 bases between the two germline ends. The germline CDR1 and CDR2 sequences are SGHRS and YFSETQ. CDR3 length: 15 residues. The CDR3 loop is CASSLAGKATDTQYF. DNA for the CDR3: TGCGCCAGCAGCTTGGCGGGGAAAGCGACAGATACGCAGTATTTT.

The genes are TRBV7-9 and TRBJ2-2; 11 bases agree with TRBD2. The germline V gene has CDR1 SEHNR and CDR2 FQNEAQ (reference sequence). The CDR3 consists of 16 residues. V lost 11 bases and J lost 3; bases outside the gene matches: 11. The CDR3 nucleotides read TGTGCCTCAAATGGGGCTAGCGGGGGGCACACCGGGGAGCTGTTTTTT. This translates into CASNGASGGHTGELFF.

The V and J genes are TRBV11-2 and TRBJ2-2; D may be TRBD2 (6 bases). Deletions cut 1 base from V and 5 bases from J, with 20 bases between. Germline lookup yields CDR1 SGHAT and CDR2 FQNNGV. CDR3 length equals 18 residues. Written as DNA, the CDR3 is TGTGCCAGCAGCTTAGTGACCGGGGGTTTTAGAAAAACCGGGGAGCTGTTTTTT. Residues: CASSLVTGGFRKTGELFF. The entire variable domain, with the rest obtained from reference TRBV11-2 and TRBJ2-2, is as follows: EAGVAQSPRYKIIEKRQSVAFWCNPISGHATLYWYQQILGQGPKLLIQFQNNGVVDDSQLPKDRFSAERLKGVDSTLKIQPAKLEDSAVYLCASSLVTGGFRKTGELFFGEGSRLTVL.

This chain connects TRBV5-1 to TRBJ2-1, with D possibly matching TRBD2 (9 bases). V lost 3 bases to trimming and J lost 6 bases, with 22 bases between them. Germline CDR1 is SGHRS and CDR2 is YFSETQ. The CDR3 spans 17 residues. The CDR3 spells CASSWSNSGGTGNEQFF. The CDR3 DNA follows: TGCGCCAGCAGCTGGTCTAACAGCGGGGGGACAGGCAATGAGCAGTTCTTC.

The J gene is TRBJ2-7, the V gene TRBV6-1, with a possible D match to TRBD2 (5 bases). The length of the CDR3 is 13 residues. The germline CDR1 and CDR2 sequences are MNHNS and SASEGT. Trimming left V 3 bases short and J 11 bases short, with 17 bases between. CDR3 protein: CASSDESLVREYF. The CDR3 bases are TGTGCCAGCAGTGACGAGTCACTAGTACGTGAGTACTTC.

The chain has TRBV5-4 and TRBJ2-1; TRBD2 aligns across 7 bases. The CDR3 has 17 residues. CDR1 and CDR2 (germline): SGHNT, YYREEE (reference sequence). Trimming removed 0 bases from V and 0 bases from J; junction bases left unmatched: 6. This CDR3 is CASSLAAGVPSYNEQFF. The CDR3 nucleotides are TGTGCCAGCAGCTTGGCGGCGGGGGTTCCCTCCTACAATGAGCAGTTCTTC.

The CDR3 DNA follows: TGTGCCCGCCGTGCGGGTATTACAGATACGCAGTATTTT. Protein: CARRAGITDTQYF. The chain links TRBV2 to TRBJ2-3, with TRBD2 as a possible D gene (5 bases). The CDR3 consists of 13 residues. V lost 11 bases and J lost 3, with 15 bases in between. Looked up from germline, CDR1 is SNHLY and CDR2 is FYNNEI.

Only one count was recorded for this clone. The DNA of the CDR3 is TGCGCCAGCAGCACAGGGACTAGTACCCGCAATGAGCAGTTCTTC. Translation: CASSTGTSTRNEQFF. The J gene is TRBJ2-1, the V gene TRBV4-1; TRBD2 matches at 8 bases. This CDR3 is 15 amino acids long. CDR1 is MGHRA and CDR2 is YSYEKL in the germline V gene. V lost 5 bases and J lost 6; bases outside the gene matches: 9.

The chain links TRBV6-5 to TRBJ2-3; the match to TRBD1 covers 9 bases. Germline V gene sequence: CDR1 MNHEY, CDR2 SVGAGI. The CDR3 spans 15 residues. With 6 bases clipped from V and 4 bases from J, the junction kept 8 bases outside the gene matches. The CDR3 sequence is CASRDTGGASDTQYF. The CDR3 DNA is TGTGCCAGCAGAGACACAGGGGGCGCTTCAGATACGCAGTATTTT.

The V gene is TRBV10-1, the J gene TRBJ2-3; TRBD2 agrees at 9 bases. There are 13 residues in the CDR3. The germline CDR1 and CDR2 sequences are WNHNN and SYGVQD (reference sequence). The V segment lost 4 bases and the J segment 5 bases; nucleotides outside the gene matches: 1. The CDR3 sequence: CASSVLAGDTQYF. DNA of the CDR3: TGCGCCAGCAGTGTACTAGCGGGAGATACGCAGTATTTT.